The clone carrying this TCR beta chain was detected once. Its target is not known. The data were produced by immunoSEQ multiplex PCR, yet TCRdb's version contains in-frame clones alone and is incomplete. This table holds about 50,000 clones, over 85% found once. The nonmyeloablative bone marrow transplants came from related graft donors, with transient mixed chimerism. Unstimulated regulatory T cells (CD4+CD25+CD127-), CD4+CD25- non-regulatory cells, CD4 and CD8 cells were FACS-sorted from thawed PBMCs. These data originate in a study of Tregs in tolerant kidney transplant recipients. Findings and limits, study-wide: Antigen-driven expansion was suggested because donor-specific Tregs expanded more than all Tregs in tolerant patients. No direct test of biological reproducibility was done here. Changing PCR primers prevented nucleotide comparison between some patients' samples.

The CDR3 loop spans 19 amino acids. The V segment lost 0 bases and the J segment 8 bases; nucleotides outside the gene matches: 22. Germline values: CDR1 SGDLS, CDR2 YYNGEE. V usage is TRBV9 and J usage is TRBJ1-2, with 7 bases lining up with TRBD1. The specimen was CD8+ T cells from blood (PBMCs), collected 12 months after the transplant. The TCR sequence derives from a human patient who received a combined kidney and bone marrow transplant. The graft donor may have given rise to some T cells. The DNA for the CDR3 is TGTGCCAGCAGCGTAGGGGGACAGCCCAACATACGTAACCTATGGGGCTACACCTTC. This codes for CASSVGGQPNIRNLWGYTF. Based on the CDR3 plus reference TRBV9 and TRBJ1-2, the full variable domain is DSGVTQTPKHLITATGQRVTLRCSPRSGDLSVYWYQQSLDQGLQFLIQYYNGEERAKGNILERFSAQQFPDLHSELNLSSLELGDSALYFCASSVGGQPNIRNLWGYTFGSGTRLTVV.